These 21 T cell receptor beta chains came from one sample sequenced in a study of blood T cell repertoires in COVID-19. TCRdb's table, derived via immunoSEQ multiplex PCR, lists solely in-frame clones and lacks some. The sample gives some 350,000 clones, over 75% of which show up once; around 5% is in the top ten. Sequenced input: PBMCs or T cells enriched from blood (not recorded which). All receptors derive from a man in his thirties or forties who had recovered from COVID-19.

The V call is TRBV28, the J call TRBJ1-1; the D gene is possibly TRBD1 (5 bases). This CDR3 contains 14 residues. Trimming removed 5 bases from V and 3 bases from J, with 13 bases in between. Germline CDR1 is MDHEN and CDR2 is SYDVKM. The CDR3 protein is CASSGALTDTEAFF. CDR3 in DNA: TGTGCCAGCAGTGGGGCCCTAACGGACACTGAAGCTTTCTTT.

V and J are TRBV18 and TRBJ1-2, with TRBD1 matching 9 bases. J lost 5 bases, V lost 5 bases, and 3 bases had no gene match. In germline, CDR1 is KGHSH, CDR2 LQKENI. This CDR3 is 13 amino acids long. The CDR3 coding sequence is TGTGCCAGCTCATCGGACAGGGGTTATGGCTACACCTTC. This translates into CASSSDRGYGYTF. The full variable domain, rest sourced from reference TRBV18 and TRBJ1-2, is NAGVMQNPRHLVRRRGQEARLRCSPMKGHSHVYWYRQLPEEGLKFMVYLQKENIIDESGMPKERFSAEFPKEGPSILRIQQVVRGDSAAYFCASSSDRGYGYTFGSGTRLTVV.

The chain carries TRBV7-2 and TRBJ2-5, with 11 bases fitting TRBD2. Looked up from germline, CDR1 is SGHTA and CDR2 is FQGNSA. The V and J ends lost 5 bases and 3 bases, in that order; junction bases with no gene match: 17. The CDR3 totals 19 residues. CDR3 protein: CASSPGVRLAGSREETQYF. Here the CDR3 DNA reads TGTGCCAGCAGCCCAGGGGTAAGACTAGCGGGGAGTAGAGAAGAGACCCAGTACTTC.

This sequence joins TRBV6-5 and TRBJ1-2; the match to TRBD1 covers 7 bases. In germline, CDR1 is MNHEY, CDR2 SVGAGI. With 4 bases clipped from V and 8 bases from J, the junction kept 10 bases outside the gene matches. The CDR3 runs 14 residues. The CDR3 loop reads CASSSLDRVRGYTF. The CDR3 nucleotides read TGTGCCAGCAGTTCCCTCGACAGGGTCCGCGGCTACACCTTC.

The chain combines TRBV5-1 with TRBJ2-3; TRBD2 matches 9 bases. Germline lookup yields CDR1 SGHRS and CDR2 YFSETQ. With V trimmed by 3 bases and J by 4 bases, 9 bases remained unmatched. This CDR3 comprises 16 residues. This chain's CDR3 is CASSSLGGGASDTQYF. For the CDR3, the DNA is TGCGCCAGCAGCTCCCTGGGCGGGGGGGCATCAGATACGCAGTATTTT.

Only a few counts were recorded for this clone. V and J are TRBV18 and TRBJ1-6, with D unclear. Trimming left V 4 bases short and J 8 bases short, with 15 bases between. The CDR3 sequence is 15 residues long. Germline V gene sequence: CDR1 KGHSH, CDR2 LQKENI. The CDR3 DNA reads TGTGCCAGCTCACGAGATGCGAGGGCGCATTCACCCCTCCACTTT. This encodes CASSRDARAHSPLHF.

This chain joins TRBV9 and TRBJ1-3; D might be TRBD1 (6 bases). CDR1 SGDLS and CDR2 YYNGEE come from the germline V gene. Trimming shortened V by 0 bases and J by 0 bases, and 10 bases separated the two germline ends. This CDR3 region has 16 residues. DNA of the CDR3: TGTGCCAGCAGCGTAGCTACAGGGCGCTCTGGAAACACCATATATTTT. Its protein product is CASSVATGRSGNTIYF.

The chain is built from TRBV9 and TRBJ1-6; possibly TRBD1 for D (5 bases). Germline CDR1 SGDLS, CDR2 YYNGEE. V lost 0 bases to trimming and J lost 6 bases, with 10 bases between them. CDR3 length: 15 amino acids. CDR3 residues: CASSVEGDFNSPLHF. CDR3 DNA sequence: TGTGCCAGCAGCGTAGAAGGGGACTTTAATTCACCCCTCCACTTT.

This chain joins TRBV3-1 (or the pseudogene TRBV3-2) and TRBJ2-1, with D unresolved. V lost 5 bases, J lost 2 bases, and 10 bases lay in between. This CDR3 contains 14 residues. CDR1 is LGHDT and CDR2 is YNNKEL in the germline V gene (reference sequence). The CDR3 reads CASSTQPAYNEQFF. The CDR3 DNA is TGTGCCAGCAGCACACAACCTGCCTACAATGAGCAGTTCTTC.

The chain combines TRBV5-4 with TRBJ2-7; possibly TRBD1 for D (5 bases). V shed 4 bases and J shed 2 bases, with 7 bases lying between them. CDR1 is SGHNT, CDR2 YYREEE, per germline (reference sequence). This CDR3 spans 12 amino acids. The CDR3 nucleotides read TGTGCCAGCAGCGACAGAGCCTACGAGCAGTACTTC. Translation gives CASSDRAYEQYF.

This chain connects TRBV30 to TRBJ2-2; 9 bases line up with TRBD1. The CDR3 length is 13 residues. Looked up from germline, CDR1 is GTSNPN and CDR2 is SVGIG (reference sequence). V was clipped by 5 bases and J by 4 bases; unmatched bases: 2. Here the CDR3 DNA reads TGTGCCTGGTGGACAGGGGTCACCGGGGAGCTGTTTTTT. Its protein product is CAWWTGVTGELFF.

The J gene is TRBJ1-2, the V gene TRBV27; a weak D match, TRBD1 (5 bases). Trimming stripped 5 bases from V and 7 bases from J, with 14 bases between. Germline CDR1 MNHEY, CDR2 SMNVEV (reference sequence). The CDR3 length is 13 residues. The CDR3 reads CASSLQAPGGYTF. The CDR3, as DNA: TGTGCCAGCAGTCTACAGGCGCCCGGTGGCTACACCTTC.

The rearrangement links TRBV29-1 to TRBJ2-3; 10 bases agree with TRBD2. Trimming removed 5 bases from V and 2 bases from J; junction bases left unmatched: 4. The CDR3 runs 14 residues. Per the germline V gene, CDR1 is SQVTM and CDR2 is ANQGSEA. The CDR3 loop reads CSVSTSGVTDTQYF. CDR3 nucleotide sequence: TGCAGCGTTAGTACTAGCGGGGTCACAGATACGCAGTATTTT.

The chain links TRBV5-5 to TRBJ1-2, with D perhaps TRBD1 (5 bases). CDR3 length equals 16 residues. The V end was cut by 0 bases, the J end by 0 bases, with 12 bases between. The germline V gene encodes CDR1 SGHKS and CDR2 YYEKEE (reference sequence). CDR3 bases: TGTGCCAGCAGCTTGGCGCCCTTGACAGCTAACTATGGCTACACCTTC. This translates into CASSLAPLTANYGYTF.

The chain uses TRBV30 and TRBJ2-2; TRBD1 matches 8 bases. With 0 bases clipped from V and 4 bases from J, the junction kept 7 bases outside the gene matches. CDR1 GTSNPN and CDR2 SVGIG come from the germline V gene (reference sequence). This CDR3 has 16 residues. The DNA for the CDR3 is TGTGCCTGGAGTGTACCCCGGACAGGGCGCACCGGGGAGCTGTTTTTT. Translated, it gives CAWSVPRTGRTGELFF.

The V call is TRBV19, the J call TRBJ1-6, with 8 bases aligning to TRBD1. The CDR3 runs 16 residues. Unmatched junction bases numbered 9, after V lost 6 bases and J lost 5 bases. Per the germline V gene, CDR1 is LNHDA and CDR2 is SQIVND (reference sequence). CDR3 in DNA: TGTGCCAGTAGCCGCTACCTGGACAGGGATAATTCACCCCTCCACTTT. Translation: CASSRYLDRDNSPLHF.

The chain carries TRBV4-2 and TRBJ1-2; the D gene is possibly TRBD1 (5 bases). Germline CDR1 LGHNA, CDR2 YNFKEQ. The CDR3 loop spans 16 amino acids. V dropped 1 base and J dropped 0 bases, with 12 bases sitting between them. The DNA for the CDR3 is TGTGCCAGCAGCCAAGGAAACAGGATGACTAACTATGGCTACACCTTC. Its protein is CASSQGNRMTNYGYTF.

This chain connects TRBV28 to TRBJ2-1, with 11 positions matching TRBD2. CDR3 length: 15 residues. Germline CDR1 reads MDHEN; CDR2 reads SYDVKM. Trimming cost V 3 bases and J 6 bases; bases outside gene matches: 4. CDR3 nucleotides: TGTGCCAGCAGTTTGCCTAGCGGGGGGTTCAATGAGCAGTTCTTC. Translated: CASSLPSGGFNEQFF.

As DNA, the CDR3 is TGTGCCAGCAGCTTCACAGGGCGGGCTTCACCCCTCCACTTT. Its protein is CASSFTGRASPLHF. The chain has TRBV7-3 and TRBJ1-6; D perhaps matches TRBD1 (6 bases). The CDR3 is 14 amino acids. Germline values: CDR1 SGHTA, CDR2 FQGTGA. V gave up 3 bases and J gave up 9 bases, with 12 bases separating them.

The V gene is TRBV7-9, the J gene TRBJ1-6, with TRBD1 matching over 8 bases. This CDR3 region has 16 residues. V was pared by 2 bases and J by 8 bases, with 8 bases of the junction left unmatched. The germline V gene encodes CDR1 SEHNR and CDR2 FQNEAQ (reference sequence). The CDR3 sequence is CASSLQQGGRYSPLHF. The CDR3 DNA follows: TGTGCCAGCAGCTTACAACAGGGGGGGAGGTATTCACCCCTCCACTTT.

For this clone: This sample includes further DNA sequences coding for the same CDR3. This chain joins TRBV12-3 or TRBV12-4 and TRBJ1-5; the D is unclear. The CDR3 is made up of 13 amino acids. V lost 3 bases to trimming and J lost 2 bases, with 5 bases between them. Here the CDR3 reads CASSFSGNQPQHF. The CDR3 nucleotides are TGTGCCAGCAGTTTCTCCGGCAATCAGCCCCAGCATTTT.